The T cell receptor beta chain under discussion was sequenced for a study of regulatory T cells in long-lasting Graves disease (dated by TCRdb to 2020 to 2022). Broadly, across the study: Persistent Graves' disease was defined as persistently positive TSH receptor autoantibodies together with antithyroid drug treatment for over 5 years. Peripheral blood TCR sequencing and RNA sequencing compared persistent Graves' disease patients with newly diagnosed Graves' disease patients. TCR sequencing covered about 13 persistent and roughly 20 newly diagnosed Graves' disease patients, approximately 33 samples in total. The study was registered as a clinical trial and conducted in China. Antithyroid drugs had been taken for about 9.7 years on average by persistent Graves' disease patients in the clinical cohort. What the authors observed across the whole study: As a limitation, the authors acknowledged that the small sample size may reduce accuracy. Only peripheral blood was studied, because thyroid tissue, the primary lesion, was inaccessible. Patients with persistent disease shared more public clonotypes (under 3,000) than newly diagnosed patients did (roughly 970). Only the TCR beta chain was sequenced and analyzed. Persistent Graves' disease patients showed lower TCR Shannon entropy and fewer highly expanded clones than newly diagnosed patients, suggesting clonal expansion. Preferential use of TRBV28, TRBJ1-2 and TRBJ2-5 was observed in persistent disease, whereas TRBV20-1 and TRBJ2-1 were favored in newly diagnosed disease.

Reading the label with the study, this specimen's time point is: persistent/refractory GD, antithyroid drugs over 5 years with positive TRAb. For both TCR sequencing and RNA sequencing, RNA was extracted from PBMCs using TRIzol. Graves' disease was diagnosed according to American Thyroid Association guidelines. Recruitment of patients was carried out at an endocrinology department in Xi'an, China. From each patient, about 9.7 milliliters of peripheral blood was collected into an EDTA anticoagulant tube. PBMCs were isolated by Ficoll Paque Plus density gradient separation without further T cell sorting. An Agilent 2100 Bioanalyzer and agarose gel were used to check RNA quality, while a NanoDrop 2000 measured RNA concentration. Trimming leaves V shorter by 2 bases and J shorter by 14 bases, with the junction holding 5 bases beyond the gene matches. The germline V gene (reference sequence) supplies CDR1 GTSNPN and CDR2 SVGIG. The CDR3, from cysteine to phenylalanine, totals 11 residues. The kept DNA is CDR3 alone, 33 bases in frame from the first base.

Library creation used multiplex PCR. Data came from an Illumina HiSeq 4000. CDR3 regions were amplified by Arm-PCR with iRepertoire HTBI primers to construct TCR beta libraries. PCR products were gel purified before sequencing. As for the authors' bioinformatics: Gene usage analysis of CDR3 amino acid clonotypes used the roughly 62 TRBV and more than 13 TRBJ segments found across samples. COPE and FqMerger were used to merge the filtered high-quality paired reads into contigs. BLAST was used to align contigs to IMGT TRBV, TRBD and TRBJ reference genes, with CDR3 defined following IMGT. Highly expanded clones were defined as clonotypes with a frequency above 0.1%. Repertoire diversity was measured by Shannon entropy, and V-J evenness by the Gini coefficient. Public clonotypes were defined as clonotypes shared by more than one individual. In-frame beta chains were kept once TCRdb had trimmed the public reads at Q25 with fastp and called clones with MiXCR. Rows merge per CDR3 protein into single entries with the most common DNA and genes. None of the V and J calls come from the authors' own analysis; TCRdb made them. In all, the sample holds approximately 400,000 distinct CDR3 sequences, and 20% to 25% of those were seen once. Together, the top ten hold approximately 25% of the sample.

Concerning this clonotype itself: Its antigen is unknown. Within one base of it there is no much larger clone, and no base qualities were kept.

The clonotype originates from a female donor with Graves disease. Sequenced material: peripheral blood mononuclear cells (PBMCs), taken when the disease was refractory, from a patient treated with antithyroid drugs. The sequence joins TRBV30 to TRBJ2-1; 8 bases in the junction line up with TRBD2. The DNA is TGTGCCTGGAGTTCCGGGACTAGGGAGTTCTTC. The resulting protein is CAWSSGTREFF.